The TCR beta chain under discussion was sequenced for a study of blood T cell repertoires in COVID-19. Study information: Samples representing acute and convalescent COVID-19 were sourced from the United States, Italy and Spain. Sample material is recorded as cDNA or gDNA derived from T cells, B-cell-depleted T cells, or PBMCs.

Germline V gene sequence: CDR1 SGHTA, CDR2 FQGTGA. The CDR3 is made up of 17 amino acids. V was pared by 5 bases and J by 3 bases, with 7 bases of the junction left unmatched. In the source study's methods: Amplification with reference gene primers provided the estimates of nucleated cell counts. Sequencing used immunoSEQ multiplex PCR; TCRdb keeps in-frame clones, though not all of them. V and J calls and clone size are those listed in that table; D and trimming were worked out from the DNA. The repertoire holds roughly 220,000 clones, with around 80% as singletons. The TCR originated in a woman between 65 and 79 years old with acute or convalescent COVID-19. Sequenced sample: peripheral blood. The chain combines TRBV7-3 with TRBJ2-3; 14 bases fit TRBD2. The CDR3 DNA reads TGTGCCAGCAGCGGGACTAGCGGGAGAGGGGTAACAGATACGCAGTATTTT. This translates into CASSGTSGRGVTDTQYF.